The T cell receptor (beta chain) under discussion was sequenced for a study of T cell responses to AZD1222 COVID-19 vaccine. Measured with immunoSEQ multiplex PCR; TCRdb has only the in-frame clones, and not every one. Seen here are 150,000 to 250,000 clones, approximately 90% observed once, and the top ten hold around 3%. Second-dose intervals near 4 or 12 weeks were combined. Trimming cost V 1 base and J 8 bases, with 5 bases left between them. The CDR3 extends over 11 amino acids. The germline V gene has CDR1 SGHAT and CDR2 FQNNGV. The V and J genes are TRBV11-2 and TRBJ1-1; no clear D. The TCR was taken from an adult who received the AZD1222 COVID-19 vaccine. The sequences come from peripheral blood, collected 28 days after the second AZD1222 dose. This CDR3 reads CASSLVGEAFF. The CDR3 DNA reads as TGTGCCAGCAGCTTAGTGGGGGAAGCTTTCTTT.